The 10 T cell receptor beta chains below come from one sample, sequenced in a study of CD8 T cells in ankylosing spondylitis. MiXCR was run by TCRdb on the 5' RACE reads, yielding one entry per CDR3 protein. The table lists some 200,000 distinct CDR3 sequences, about 18% of them singletons. Sequenced: blood, either unsorted or a sorted T cell fraction (not recorded which). Receptors were obtained from a male donor aged 10-30 years with ankylosing spondylitis or in good health (not recorded which).

Ten or more counts support this clonotype. The V gene is TRBV5-1, the J gene TRBJ2-7; D uncertain. Trimming removed 0 bases at V and 3 bases at J, with 7 bases between. CDR3 size: 13 residues. The V gene's germline CDR1 is SGHRS and CDR2 YFSETQ. DNA for the CDR3: TGCGCCAGCAGCTTGGATCAGGACTACGAGCAGTACGTC. Translated: CASSLDQDYEQYV.

This clonotype was counted between two and nine times. This chain joins TRBV6-1 and TRBJ2-7; TRBD2 matches at 9 bases. Germline lookup yields CDR1 MNHNS and CDR2 SASEGT. After removal of 10 bases from V and 1 base from J, the junction contained 11 bases not matched to a gene. This CDR3 spans 15 amino acids. The CDR3 DNA reads TGTGCCACCACTTTACTAGCGGGCCTATCCTACGAGCAGTACGTC. Residues: CATTLLAGLSYEQYV.

This clonotype appeared many times. The chain couples TRBV20-1 to TRBJ1-1, with unresolved D. The germline V and J ends were trimmed by 7 bases and 6 bases, with 15 bases remaining between them. This CDR3 comprises 12 residues. Germline CDR1 is DFQATT and CDR2 is SNEGSKA (reference sequence). DNA for the CDR3: TGCAGTGTCCAGGACCCTTCCTCTGAAGCTTTCTTT. This encodes CSVQDPSSEAFF.

This clonotype was seen repeatedly, ten times or more. The gene calls are TRBV6-2 or TRBV6-3 and TRBJ2-2; D is perhaps TRBD1 or TRBD2 (5 bases each). The CDR3 runs to 15 residues. The V end was cut by 4 bases, the J end by 3 bases, with 12 bases between. The germline V gene has CDR1 MNHEY and CDR2 SVGEGT. The CDR3 region has the DNA TGTGCCAGCAGTTCCGGGGAAGGGGACACCGGGGAGCTGTTTTTT. Encoded protein: CASSSGEGDTGELFF.

This clonotype was picked up a small number of times. The V call is TRBV7-9, the J call TRBJ2-1, with D uncertain. V lost 6 bases to trimming and J lost 12 bases, with 15 bases between them. Germline CDR1 is SEHNR and CDR2 is FQNEAQ (reference sequence). The CDR3 extends over 12 amino acids. In DNA, the CDR3 is TGTGCCAGCAGAGCAGTCCGGAGCAGGCAGTTCTTC. Its protein is CASRAVRSRQFF. Full variable domain (outside the CDR3, taken from reference TRBV7-9 and TRBJ2-1): DTGVSQNPRHKITKRGQNVTFRCDPISEHNRLYWYRQTLGQGPEFLTYFQNEAQLEKSRLLSDRFSAERPKGSFSTLEIQRTEQGDSAMYLCASRAVRSRQFFGPGTRLTVL.

Only a few counts were recorded for this clonotype. This chain joins TRBV10-3 and TRBJ1-5; 7 bases fit TRBD1. This CDR3 has 16 amino acids. The germline V gene encodes CDR1 ENHRY and CDR2 SYGVKD. J lost 5 bases, V lost 4 bases, and 11 bases had no gene match. Here the CDR3 reads CAISGGQGDLYQPQHF. CDR3 DNA sequence: TGTGCCATCAGTGGCGGGCAGGGGGATCTCTATCAGCCCCAGCATTTT.

This clonotype was seen at least ten times. The chain is built from TRBV12-3 or TRBV12-4 and TRBJ1-4; possible D gene TRBD1, 5 bases. The CDR3 is made up of 11 amino acids. V was clipped by 8 bases and J by 8 bases, with 9 bases between them. The CDR3 reads CASRGDEKLFF. The CDR3 DNA reads as TGTGCCAGCCGGGGGGACGAAAAACTGTTTTTT.

V usage is TRBV4-3 and J usage is TRBJ1-6; TRBD1 aligns across 7 bases. The length of the CDR3 is 16 residues. Germline CDR1 reads LGHNA; CDR2 reads YSLEER. Trimming cost V 0 bases and J 7 bases; bases outside gene matches: 6. CDR3 residues: CASSQEGVRGNSPLHF. CDR3 nucleotides: TGCGCCAGCAGCCAAGAAGGGGTCAGGGGGAATTCACCCCTCCACTTT.

This clonotype came up once. The CDR3 protein is CASSPLGGSNEQYF. The CDR3 bases are TGTGCCAGCAGCCCCCTTGGGGGGTCGAACGAGCAGTACTTC. V gene TRBV5-5 combines with J gene TRBJ2-7, with D perhaps TRBD2 (6 bases). V was shortened by 4 bases and J by 5 bases, with 16 bases between the two germline ends. This CDR3 has 14 amino acids. The germline V gene encodes CDR1 SGHKS and CDR2 YYEKEE (reference sequence).

This clonotype was seen repeatedly, ten times or more. The rearrangement uses TRBV25-1 and TRBJ2-3; D remains unclear. CDR1 is MGHDK and CDR2 is SYGVNS in the germline V gene. The CDR3 totals 10 residues. V dropped 10 bases and J dropped 7 bases, with 9 bases sitting between them. CDR3 nucleotides: TGTGCCACCCGGGCGAATACGCAGTATTTT. Translation gives CATRANTQYF.